Listed below are T cell receptor beta chains from one sample, sequenced in a study of memory CD4+ T cells and cytomegalovirus serostatus. Assay: immunoSEQ multiplex PCR; the TCRdb copy retains only in-frame clones and omits some. The sample contains about 50,000 clones, under 90% of which appear only once. Material for sequencing was memory CD4+ T cells from blood. Every receptor here comes from an adult in good health and CMV-seronegative. Each CDR3 is given with its conserved first and last residue. A D gene is named only where the DNA matches it firmly. Clone size is not always given. Where it is, it says once, few, many or a class for expanded clones.

CDR3	DNA	D	V	J	size
CASRSDRATGELFF	TGTGCCAGCAGGTCGGACAGGGCCACCGGGGAGCTGTTTTTT	TRBD1	TRBV5-4	TRBJ2-2	.
CASSAGRNSNQPQHF	TGTGCCAGCAGCGCAGGACGCAATAGCAATCAGCCCCAGCATTTT	.	TRBV9	TRBJ1-5	.
CSAIRNPNPGPHNEQFF	TGCAGCGCCATCCGAAATCCTAACCCGGGGCCTCACAATGAGCAGTTCTTC	.	TRBV29-1	TRBJ2-1	.
CASSQDTRGGNEQFF	TGCGCCAGCAGCCAAGATACGAGGGGTGGAAATGAGCAGTTCTTC	.	TRBV4-3	TRBJ2-1	.
CASSRTSGGSDTQYF	TGTGCCAGCAGCCGGACTAGCGGGGGATCAGATACGCAGTATTTT	TRBD2	TRBV13	TRBJ2-3	.
CASSLGQGRNEQFF	TGTGCCAGCAGCCTCGGACAGGGTCGAAATGAGCAGTTCTTC	TRBD1	TRBV5-6	TRBJ2-1	once
CASSLRTGMGGNEQFF	TGTGCCAGCAGCCTTAGGACAGGCATGGGTGGGAATGAGCAGTTCTTC	TRBD1	TRBV9	TRBJ2-1	.
CASSIGPNTEAFF	TGTGCCAGCAGCATCGGACCGAACACTGAAGCTTTCTTT	.	TRBV7-7	TRBJ1-1	.
CASSPDPRGNIQYF	TGCGCCAGCAGCCCGGACCCCAGGGGAAACATTCAGTACTTC	.	TRBV5-1	TRBJ2-4	.
CASSFGGNTEAFF	TGTGCCAGCAGCTTTGGGGGGAACACTGAAGCTTTCTTT	.	TRBV7-9	TRBJ1-1	.
CASSIQGAGGANVLTF	TGCGCCAGCAGCATCCAGGGGGCGGGTGGGGCCAACGTCCTGACTTTC	TRBD1	TRBV5-1	TRBJ2-6	.
CATSREGAVPPGYTF	TGTGCCACCAGCAGAGAAGGGGCAGTCCCTCCTGGCTACACCTTC	.	TRBV15	TRBJ1-2	.
CASSRTGRAETQYF	TGTGCCAGCTCCCGGACAGGCCGAGCAGAGACCCAGTACTTC	TRBD1	TRBV7-2	TRBJ2-5	once
CASSGHTGNYGYTF	TGTGCCAGCAGCGGACATACAGGGAACTATGGCTACACCTTC	.	TRBV9	TRBJ1-2	once
CASRRQSYNEQFF	TGTGCCAGCAGGCGTCAGTCCTACAATGAGCAGTTCTTC	.	TRBV5-4	TRBJ2-1	.
CSVEGQEGGETQYF	TGCAGCGTTGAAGGACAGGAGGGGGGAGAGACCCAGTACTTC	.	TRBV29-1	TRBJ2-5	.
CASSGVNFEKLFF	TGTGCCAGCAGTGGAGTCAACTTTGAAAAACTGTTTTTT	.	TRBV25-1	TRBJ1-4	.
CASSIGGGITDTQYF	TGTGCCAGTAGTATCGGGGGGGGAATCACAGATACGCAGTATTTT	TRBD2	TRBV19	TRBJ2-3	.
CASSERWWTGGAPNYGYTF	TGTGCCAGCAGTGAAAGGTGGTGGACAGGGGGCGCGCCTAACTATGGCTACACCTTC	TRBD1	TRBV2	TRBJ1-2	.
CASSEGGGGVGAKNIQYF	TGTGCCAGCAGTGAAGGTGGCGGGGGAGTAGGGGCCAAAAACATTCAGTACTTC	TRBD2	TRBV6-1	TRBJ2-4	.
CASSYGTGGYGYTF	TGTGCCAGCAGTTACGGGACAGGGGGCTATGGCTACACCTTC	TRBD1	TRBV6-5	TRBJ1-2	.
CASRRGAGELFF	TGTGCCAGCAGGAGAGGGGCCGGGGAGCTGTTTTTT	.	TRBV6-5	TRBJ2-2	.
CASSKLSNRGTNYGYTF	TGTGCCAGCAGCAAACTCAGTAACAGGGGAACTAACTATGGCTACACCTTC	TRBD1	TRBV11-2	TRBJ1-2	.
CASSQWRGGPFYEQYF	TGCGCCAGCAGCCAATGGCGGGGGGGCCCTTTTTACGAGCAGTACTTC	TRBD2	TRBV4-3	TRBJ2-7	few
CAISGAPGGRPNKNTEAFF	TGTGCCATCAGTGGAGCCCCGGGTGGCAGGCCGAATAAGAACACTGAAGCTTTCTTT	.	TRBV10-3	TRBJ1-1	few
CASSLRYRTGELTGELFF	TGTGCCAGCAGCTTGAGGTATAGGACAGGGGAATTAACCGGGGAGCTGTTTTTT	TRBD1	TRBV5-6	TRBJ2-2	.
CASSALTTDGELFF	TGTGCCAGCAGCGCGCTGACCACGGACGGGGAGCTGTTTTTT	.	TRBV9	TRBJ2-2	few
CASSQDGRSSFF	TGTGCCAGCAGCCAAGACGGCAGATCGTCTTTCTTT	.	TRBV14	TRBJ1-1	.
CARSFPQDRDTGELFF	TGTGCCAGAAGCTTTCCCCAGGATCGTGACACCGGGGAGCTGTTTTTT	.	TRBV5-3	TRBJ2-2	.
CASGTAGSAEAFF	TGTGCTAGTGGTACTGCAGGGAGTGCTGAAGCTTTCTTT	.	TRBV12-5	TRBJ1-1	.
CATRDPNYGYTF	TGTGCCACCAGGGACCCAAACTATGGCTACACCTTC	.	TRBV15	TRBJ1-2	.
CASSFDRPDADTQYF	TGCGCCAGCAGTTTCGACAGGCCCGATGCAGATACGCAGTATTTT	.	TRBV5-1	TRBJ2-3	.
CASSIQGTGANVLTF	TGTGCCAGTAGTATTCAGGGAACTGGGGCCAACGTCCTGACTTTC	.	TRBV19	TRBJ2-6	.
CASSPLPGLGGETQYF	TGCGCCAGCAGCCCACTCCCAGGGCTCGGAGGGGAGACCCAGTACTTC	.	TRBV5-1	TRBJ2-5	.
CASSLLFGAGTEAFF	TGTGCCAGCAGCTTGCTTTTTGGGGCGGGCACTGAAGCTTTCTTT	.	TRBV5-8	TRBJ1-1	.
CATRRSGLGTSGGYSNEQFF	TGTGCCACCAGACGAAGCGGTTTGGGGACTAGCGGGGGGTATTCGAATGAGCAGTTCTTC	TRBD2	TRBV15	TRBJ2-1	.